These T cell receptor beta chains were read from a single sample in a study of PD-1 blockade in classical Hodgkin lymphoma. The table came from immunoSEQ multiplex PCR; TCRdb's copy has only in-frame clones and leaves some out. The sample includes roughly 16,000 clones, 92% seen only once; the top ten take 0.51%. The specimen sequenced was CD4+ T cells from blood. The origin of the receptors is a human donor with classical Hodgkin lymphoma. Both conserved end residues are part of each CDR3. D genes are given only for firm matches. Where a row states a size, it is once, few, many or the class of an expanded clone; other rows omit it.

abundance: -
d_gene: TRBD1
j_gene: TRBJ1-3
len: 14
v_gene: TRBV9
CDR3nt: TGTGCCAGCAGCTCCGGACAGGCTGGAAACACCATATATTTT
CDR3aa: CASSSGQAGNTIYF

abundance: -
d_gene: -
j_gene: TRBJ1-3
len: 15
v_gene: TRBV30
CDR3nt: TGTGCCTGGAGCGGGGACCGTTCCTCTGGAAACACCATATATTTT
CDR3aa: CAWSGDRSSGNTIYF

abundance: -
d_gene: TRBD2
j_gene: TRBJ2-2
len: 18
v_gene: TRBV13
CDR3nt: TGTGCCAGCAGCTTACGGGTTCCGGGACTAGCTGTCCCCGGGGAGCTGTTTTTT
CDR3aa: CASSLRVPGLAVPGELFF

abundance: -
d_gene: -
j_gene: TRBJ2-1
len: 16
v_gene: TRBV5-5
CDR3nt: TGTGCCAGCAGCCTGAATGTAGCGGCGCACCTCAATGAGCAGTTCTTC
CDR3aa: CASSLNVAAHLNEQFF

abundance: -
d_gene: -
j_gene: TRBJ1-2
len: 9
v_gene: TRBV29-1
CDR3nt: TGCACGCCTAACTATGGCTACACCTTC
CDR3aa: CTPNYGYTF

abundance: -
d_gene: TRBD2
j_gene: TRBJ2-5
len: 16
v_gene: TRBV5-1
CDR3nt: TGCGCCAGCAGCTCCCAGACTAGCGTATACCAAGAGACCCAGTACTTC
CDR3aa: CASSSQTSVYQETQYF

abundance: few
d_gene: -
j_gene: TRBJ2-7
len: 13
v_gene: TRBV7-7
CDR3nt: TGTGCCAGCAGCTTAATCCGGGACGGGGAGCAGTACTTC
CDR3aa: CASSLIRDGEQYF

abundance: -
d_gene: -
j_gene: TRBJ2-5
len: 14
v_gene: TRBV5-6
CDR3nt: TGTGCCAGCAGCTTGGTATGGGGCCAAGAGACCCAGTACTTC
CDR3aa: CASSLVWGQETQYF

abundance: -
d_gene: -
j_gene: TRBJ2-3
len: 15
v_gene: TRBV5-1
CDR3nt: TGCGCCAGCAGCCGTTGGACCCAATCTGGGGATACGCAGTATTTT
CDR3aa: CASSRWTQSGDTQYF

abundance: -
d_gene: TRBD1
j_gene: TRBJ1-2
len: 16
v_gene: TRBV19
CDR3nt: TGTGCCAGTAGTATTGGTTTTAGGACAGGGGTCTATGGCTACACCTTC
CDR3aa: CASSIGFRTGVYGYTF

abundance: -
d_gene: TRBD2
j_gene: TRBJ2-7
len: 15
v_gene: TRBV11-3
CDR3nt: TGTGCCAGCAGCTCCCGAGGTAGCGGGACCTACGAGCAGTACTTC
CDR3aa: CASSSRGSGTYEQYF

abundance: once
d_gene: -
j_gene: TRBJ1-5
len: 14
v_gene: TRBV9
CDR3nt: TGTGCCAGCAGCGCAGCGGGGGGAAATCAGCCCCAGCATTTT
CDR3aa: CASSAAGGNQPQHF

abundance: -
d_gene: TRBD2
j_gene: TRBJ2-7
len: 16
v_gene: TRBV28
CDR3nt: TGTGCCAGCAGTCCCGGGACTAGCGGTTACTCCTACGAGCAGTACTTC
CDR3aa: CASSPGTSGYSYEQYF

abundance: -
d_gene: TRBD2
j_gene: TRBJ2-2
len: 15
v_gene: TRBV10-3
CDR3nt: TGTGCCATCAGTGAACTAGCGGTGAACACCGGGGAGCTGTTTTTT
CDR3aa: CAISELAVNTGELFF

abundance: -
d_gene: TRBD2
j_gene: TRBJ2-1
len: 13
v_gene: TRBV4-1
CDR3nt: TGCGCCAGCAGCCAAGGGAATAGCGGGAGCCAGTTCTTC
CDR3aa: CASSQGNSGSQFF

abundance: once
d_gene: -
j_gene: TRBJ2-6
len: 18
v_gene: TRBV5-4
CDR3nt: TGTGCCAGCAGCTCCGCCCGTTTGCAGGGATCTGGGGCCAACGTCCTGACTTTC
CDR3aa: CASSSARLQGSGANVLTF

abundance: -
d_gene: TRBD2
j_gene: TRBJ2-7
len: 16
v_gene: TRBV6-4
CDR3nt: TGTGCCAGCACCGACCCTTGGCGGGAGCCTGCCTACGAGCAGTACTTC
CDR3aa: CASTDPWREPAYEQYF

abundance: once
d_gene: TRBD1
j_gene: TRBJ2-7
len: 12
v_gene: TRBV6-6
CDR3nt: TGTGCCAGCAGTCGGACACCGGACAGGGTGGACTTC
CDR3aa: CASSRTPDRVDF

abundance: -
d_gene: -
j_gene: TRBJ2-5
len: 12
v_gene: TRBV29-1
CDR3nt: TGCAGCGCCGCAGTCTATGGGGAGACCCAGTACTTC
CDR3aa: CSAAVYGETQYF

abundance: -
d_gene: -
j_gene: TRBJ2-2
len: 16
v_gene: TRBV5-1
CDR3nt: TGCGCCAGCAGAACGGGTAGAAACGCGAACACCGGGGAGCTGTTTTTT
CDR3aa: CASRTGRNANTGELFF

abundance: -
d_gene: -
j_gene: TRBJ2-7
len: 14
v_gene: TRBV15
CDR3nt: TGTGCCACCAGCAGAGAGTTGGGGGGCTACGAGCAGTACTTC
CDR3aa: CATSRELGGYEQYF

abundance: -
d_gene: -
j_gene: TRBJ1-2
len: 12
v_gene: TRBV27
CDR3nt: TGTGCCAGCAGTCCCTTGGGGGGTGGCTACACCTTC
CDR3aa: CASSPLGGGYTF

abundance: -
d_gene: -
j_gene: TRBJ1-4
len: 17
v_gene: TRBV4-1
CDR3nt: TGCGCCAGCAGCGTACCATCCGGGACTGGGGCTTATGAAAAACTGTTTTTT
CDR3aa: CASSVPSGTGAYEKLFF

abundance: -
d_gene: -
j_gene: TRBJ2-1
len: 13
v_gene: TRBV28
CDR3nt: TGTGCCACCTGCCGGCCGGAAAACAATGAGCAGTTCTTC
CDR3aa: CATCRPENNEQFF

abundance: -
d_gene: TRBD2
j_gene: TRBJ2-3
len: 14
v_gene: TRBV15
CDR3nt: TGTGCCATAGGACTAGCGGGAGTTCGAGATACGCAGTATTTT
CDR3aa: CAIGLAGVRDTQYF

abundance: -
d_gene: -
j_gene: TRBJ2-7
len: 13
v_gene: TRBV19
CDR3nt: TGTGCCAGTAGTATGAGGGTTGCCAACGAGCAGTACTTC
CDR3aa: CASSMRVANEQYF

abundance: -
d_gene: TRBD2
j_gene: TRBJ2-1
len: 16
v_gene: TRBV5-1
CDR3nt: TGCGCCAGCAGCGGCGAACTAGCGGGAGGAGCTGATGAGCAGTTCTTC
CDR3aa: CASSGELAGGADEQFF

abundance: -
d_gene: -
j_gene: TRBJ2-2
len: 14
v_gene: TRBV6-1
CDR3nt: TGTGCCAGCAGTGAACGTTACGACACCGGGGAGCTGTTTTTT
CDR3aa: CASSERYDTGELFF

abundance: -
d_gene: TRBD1
j_gene: TRBJ1-3
len: 18
v_gene: TRBV9
CDR3nt: TGTGCCAGCAGCGTAGGACAGGGGAGACAGTTCCCTGGAAACACCATATATTTT
CDR3aa: CASSVGQGRQFPGNTIYF

abundance: -
d_gene: -
j_gene: TRBJ2-1
len: 12
v_gene: TRBV29-1
CDR3nt: TGCAGCTCTAAGGGCCTAGCCCATGAGCAGTTCTTC
CDR3aa: CSSKGLAHEQFF

abundance: -
d_gene: TRBD2
j_gene: TRBJ2-3
len: 16
v_gene: TRBV6-5
CDR3nt: TGTGCCAGCAGTTACCGGACTAGCGGGAGCCTAGGGACGCAGTATTTT
CDR3aa: CASSYRTSGSLGTQYF

abundance: -
d_gene: -
j_gene: TRBJ2-7
len: 14
v_gene: TRBV6-5
CDR3nt: TGTGCCAGCAGTTCCCTGGACAGCTCCTACGAGCAGTACTTC
CDR3aa: CASSSLDSSYEQYF

abundance: -
d_gene: -
j_gene: TRBJ2-7
len: 13
v_gene: TRBV30
CDR3nt: TGTGCCTGGAGTTTGTCCCTCAATTACGAGCAGTACTTC
CDR3aa: CAWSLSLNYEQYF

abundance: -
d_gene: -
j_gene: TRBJ2-2
len: 13
v_gene: TRBV27
CDR3nt: TGTGCCAGCAGTTTGCTATACCCGCGGGGTCTGTTTTTT
CDR3aa: CASSLLYPRGLFF